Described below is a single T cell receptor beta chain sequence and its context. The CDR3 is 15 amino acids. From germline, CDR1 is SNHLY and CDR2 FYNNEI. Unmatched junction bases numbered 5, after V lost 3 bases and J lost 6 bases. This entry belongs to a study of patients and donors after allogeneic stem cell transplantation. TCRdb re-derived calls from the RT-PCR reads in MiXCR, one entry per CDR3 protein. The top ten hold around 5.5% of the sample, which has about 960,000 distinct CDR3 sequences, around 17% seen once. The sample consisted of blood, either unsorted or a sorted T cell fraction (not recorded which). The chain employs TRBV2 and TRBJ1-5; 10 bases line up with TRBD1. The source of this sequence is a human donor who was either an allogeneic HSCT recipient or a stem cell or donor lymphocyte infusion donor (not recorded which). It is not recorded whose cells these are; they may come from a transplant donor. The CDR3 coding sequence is TGTGCCAGCAGTGAGAGGACAGGGGGAGGTCAGCCCCAGCATTTT. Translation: CASSERTGGGQPQHF.